Given below is one TCR beta chain in context. Its antigen remains unidentified. This sample stems from a study of cytomegalovirus exposure and HLA in healthy donors. Study-level points and caveats: In vitro testing confirmed a few CMV-associated chains as specific for CMV antigens. What was likely a sequencing artifact was a cluster of highly shared sequence variants.

13 Jbeta primers and 60 Vbeta primers were used for the PCR. The protocol was immunoSEQ multiplex PCR, while the TCRdb copy is restricted to in-frame clones and leaves out a portion. The sample holds about 130,000 clones, around 80% seen once. Germline V gene data show CDR1 as SGDLS and CDR2 as YYNGEE. CDR3 size: 16 residues. V dropped 5 bases and J dropped 4; count of bases not matched to a gene: 14. The sequence derives from a female donor in good health and CMV-seronegative. Sequenced: PBMCs. V gene TRBV9 combines with J gene TRBJ1-2; the match to TRBD1 covers 7 bases. The chain's CDR3 is CASSAGVQGIGYGYTF. The CDR3 nucleotides read TGTGCCAGCAGTGCCGGGGTACAGGGGATTGGCTATGGCTACACCTTC.